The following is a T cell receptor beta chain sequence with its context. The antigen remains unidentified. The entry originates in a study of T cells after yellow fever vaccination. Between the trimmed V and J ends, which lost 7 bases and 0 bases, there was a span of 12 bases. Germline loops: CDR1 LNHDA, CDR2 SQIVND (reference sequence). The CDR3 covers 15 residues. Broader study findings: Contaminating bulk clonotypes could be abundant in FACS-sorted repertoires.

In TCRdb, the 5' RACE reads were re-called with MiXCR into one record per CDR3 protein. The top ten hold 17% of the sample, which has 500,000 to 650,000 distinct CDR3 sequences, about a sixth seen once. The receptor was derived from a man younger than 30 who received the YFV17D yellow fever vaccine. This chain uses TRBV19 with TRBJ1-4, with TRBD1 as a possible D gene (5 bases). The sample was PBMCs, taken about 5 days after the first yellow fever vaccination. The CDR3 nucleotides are TGTGCCAGTAAATTGCAGGGAGCAACTAATGAAAAACTGTTTTTT. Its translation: CASKLQGATNEKLFF.